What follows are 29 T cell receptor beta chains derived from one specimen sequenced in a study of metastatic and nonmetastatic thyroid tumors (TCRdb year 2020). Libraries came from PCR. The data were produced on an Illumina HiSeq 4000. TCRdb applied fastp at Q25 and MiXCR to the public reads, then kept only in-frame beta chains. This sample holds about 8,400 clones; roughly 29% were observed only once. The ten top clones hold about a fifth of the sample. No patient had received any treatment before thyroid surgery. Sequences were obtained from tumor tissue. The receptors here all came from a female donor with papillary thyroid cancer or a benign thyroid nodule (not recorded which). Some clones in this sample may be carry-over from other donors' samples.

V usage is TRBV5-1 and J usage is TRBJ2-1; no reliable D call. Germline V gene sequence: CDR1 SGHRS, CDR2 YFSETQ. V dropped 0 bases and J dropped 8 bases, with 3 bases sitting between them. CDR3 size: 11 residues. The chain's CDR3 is CASSLDHEQFF. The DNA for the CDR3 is TGCGCCAGCAGCTTGGATCATGAGCAGTTCTTC.

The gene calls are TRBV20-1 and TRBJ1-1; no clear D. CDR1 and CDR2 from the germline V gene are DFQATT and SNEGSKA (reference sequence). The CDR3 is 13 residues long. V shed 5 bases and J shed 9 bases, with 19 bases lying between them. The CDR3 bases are TGCAGTGCTCCCCCCGGCGAGGGCCGAAAAGCTTTCTTT. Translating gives CSAPPGEGRKAFF.

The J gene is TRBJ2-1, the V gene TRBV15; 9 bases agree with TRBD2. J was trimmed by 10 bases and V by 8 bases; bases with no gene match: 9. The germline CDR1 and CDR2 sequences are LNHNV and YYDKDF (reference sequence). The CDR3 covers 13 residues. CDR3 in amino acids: CATGVGREGEQFF. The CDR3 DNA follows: TGTGCCACCGGGGTGGGGCGGGAGGGCGAGCAGTTCTTC. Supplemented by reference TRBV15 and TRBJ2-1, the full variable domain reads DAMVIQNPRYQVTQFGKPVTLSCSQTLNHNVMYWYQQKSSQAPKLLFHYYDKDFNNEADTPDNFQSRRPNTSFCFLDIRSPGLGDTAMYLCATGVGREGEQFFGPGTRLTVL.

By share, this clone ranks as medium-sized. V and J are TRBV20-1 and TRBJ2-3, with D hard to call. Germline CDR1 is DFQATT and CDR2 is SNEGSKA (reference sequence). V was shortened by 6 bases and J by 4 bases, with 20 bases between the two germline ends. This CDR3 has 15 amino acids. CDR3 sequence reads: CSAPPQRLGSDTQYF. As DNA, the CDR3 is TGCAGTGCACCCCCACAGCGACTGGGTTCAGATACGCAGTATTTT.

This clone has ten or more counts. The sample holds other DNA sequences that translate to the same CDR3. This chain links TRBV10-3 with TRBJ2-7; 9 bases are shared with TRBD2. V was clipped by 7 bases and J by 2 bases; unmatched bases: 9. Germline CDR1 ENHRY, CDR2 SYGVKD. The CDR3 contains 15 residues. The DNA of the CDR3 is TGTGCCATCACCCAACTAGCGGGTGCTACCTACGAGCAGTACTTC. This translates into CAITQLAGATYEQYF.

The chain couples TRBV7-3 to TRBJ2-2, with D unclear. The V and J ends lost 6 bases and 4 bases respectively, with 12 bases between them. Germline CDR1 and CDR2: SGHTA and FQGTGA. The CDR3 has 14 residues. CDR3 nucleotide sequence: TGTGCCAGCAGTAAAGTGGCAGCCACCGGGGAGCTGTTTTTT. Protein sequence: CASSKVAATGELFF.

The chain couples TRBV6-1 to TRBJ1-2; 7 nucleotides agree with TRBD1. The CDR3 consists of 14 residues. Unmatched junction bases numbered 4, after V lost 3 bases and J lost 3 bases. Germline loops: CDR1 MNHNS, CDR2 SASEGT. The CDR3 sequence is CASSDHRGDYGYTF. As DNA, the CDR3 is TGTGCCAGCAGTGACCACAGGGGAGACTATGGCTACACCTTC.

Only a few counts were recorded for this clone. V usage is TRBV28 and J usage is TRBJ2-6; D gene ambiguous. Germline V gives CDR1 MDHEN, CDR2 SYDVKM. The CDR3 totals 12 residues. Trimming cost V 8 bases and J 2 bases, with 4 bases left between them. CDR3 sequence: CASSAGANVLTF. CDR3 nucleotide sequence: TGTGCCAGCTCAGCTGGGGCCAACGTCCTGACTTTC.

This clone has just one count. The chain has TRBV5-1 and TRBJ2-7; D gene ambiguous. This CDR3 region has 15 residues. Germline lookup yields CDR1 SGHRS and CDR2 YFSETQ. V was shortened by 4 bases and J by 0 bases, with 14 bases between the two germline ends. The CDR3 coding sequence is TGCGCCAGCAGCCCTGAGGACGGAATCTCCTACGAGCAGTACTTC. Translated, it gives CASSPEDGISYEQYF.

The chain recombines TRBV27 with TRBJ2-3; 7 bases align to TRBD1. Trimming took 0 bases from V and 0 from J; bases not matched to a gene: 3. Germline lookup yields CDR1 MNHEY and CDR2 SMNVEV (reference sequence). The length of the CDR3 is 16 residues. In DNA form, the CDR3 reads TGTGCCAGCAGTTTATCGTTGACAGGGAGCACAGATACGCAGTATTTT. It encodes CASSLSLTGSTDTQYF.

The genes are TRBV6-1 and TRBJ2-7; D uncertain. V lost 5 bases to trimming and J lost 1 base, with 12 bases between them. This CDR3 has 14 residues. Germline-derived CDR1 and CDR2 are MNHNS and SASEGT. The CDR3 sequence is CASSRSGPSYEQYF. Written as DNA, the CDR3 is TGTGCCAGCAGTAGGTCTGGACCTTCCTACGAGCAGTACTTC.

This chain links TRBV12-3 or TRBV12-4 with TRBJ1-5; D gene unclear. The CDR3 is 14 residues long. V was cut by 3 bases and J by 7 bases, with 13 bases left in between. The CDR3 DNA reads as TGTGCCAGCAGTTTTAAAAGTAGCGAACAGCCCCAGCATTTT. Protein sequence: CASSFKSSEQPQHF.

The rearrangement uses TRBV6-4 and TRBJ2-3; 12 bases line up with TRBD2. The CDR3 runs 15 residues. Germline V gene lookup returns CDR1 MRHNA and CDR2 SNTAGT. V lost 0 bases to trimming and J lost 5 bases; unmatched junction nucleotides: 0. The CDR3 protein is CASSDSTSGGDTQYF. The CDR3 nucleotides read TGTGCCAGCAGTGACTCGACTAGCGGGGGAGATACGCAGTATTTT.

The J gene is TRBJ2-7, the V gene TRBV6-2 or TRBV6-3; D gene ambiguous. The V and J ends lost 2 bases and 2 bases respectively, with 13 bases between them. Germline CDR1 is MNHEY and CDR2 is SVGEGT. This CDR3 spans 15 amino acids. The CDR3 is CASSYSAAYTYEQYF. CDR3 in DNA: TGTGCCAGCAGTTACAGTGCAGCTTATACCTACGAGCAGTACTTC.

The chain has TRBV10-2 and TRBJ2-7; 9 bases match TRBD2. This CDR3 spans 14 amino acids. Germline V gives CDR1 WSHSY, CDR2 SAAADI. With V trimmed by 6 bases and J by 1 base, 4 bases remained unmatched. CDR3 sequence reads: CASSPSGKSYEQYF. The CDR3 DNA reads TGCGCCAGCAGCCCTAGCGGGAAGTCCTACGAGCAGTACTTC.

The CDR3: CASSLKSYEQYF. CDR3 bases: TGTGCCAGCAGCTTAAAGTCCTACGAGCAGTACTTC. The chain is built from TRBV7-9 and TRBJ2-7; D not resolved. V was clipped by 2 bases and J by 1 base, with 3 bases between them. In germline, CDR1 is SEHNR, CDR2 FQNEAQ (reference sequence). The CDR3 has 12 amino acids.

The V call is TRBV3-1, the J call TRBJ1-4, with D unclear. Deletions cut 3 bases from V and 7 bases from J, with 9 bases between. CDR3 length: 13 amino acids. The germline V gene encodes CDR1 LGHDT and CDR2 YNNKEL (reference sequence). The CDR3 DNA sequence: TGTGCCAGCAGCCATAAGGGTGGTGAAAAACTGTTTTTT. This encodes CASSHKGGEKLFF.

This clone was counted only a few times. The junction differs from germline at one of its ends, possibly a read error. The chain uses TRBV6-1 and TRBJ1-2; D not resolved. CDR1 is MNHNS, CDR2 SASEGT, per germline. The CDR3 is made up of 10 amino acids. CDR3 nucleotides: TGTGCCAGCAGGGAAGATGGCTACACCTTC. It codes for CASREDGYTF.

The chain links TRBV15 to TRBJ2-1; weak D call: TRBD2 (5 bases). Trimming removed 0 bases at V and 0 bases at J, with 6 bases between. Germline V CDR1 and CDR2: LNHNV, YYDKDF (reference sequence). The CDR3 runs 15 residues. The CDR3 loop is CATSREGSSYNEQFF. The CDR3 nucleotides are TGTGCCACCAGCAGAGAGGGGAGCTCCTACAATGAGCAGTTCTTC.

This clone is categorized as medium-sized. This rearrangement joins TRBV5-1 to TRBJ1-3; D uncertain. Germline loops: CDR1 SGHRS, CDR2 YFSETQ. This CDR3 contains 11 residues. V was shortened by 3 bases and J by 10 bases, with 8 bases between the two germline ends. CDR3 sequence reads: CASSSSGTIYF. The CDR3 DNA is TGCGCCAGCAGCTCCAGTGGTACCATATATTTT.

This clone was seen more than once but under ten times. The CDR3 here is CAISIPGQGDTQYF. In DNA form, the CDR3 reads TGTGCCATCAGTATACCGGGACAGGGAGATACGCAGTATTTT. The chain employs TRBV10-3 and TRBJ2-3; 9 bases are shared with TRBD1. CDR3 length: 14 residues. Germline CDR1 reads ENHRY; CDR2 reads SYGVKD. The junction had 5 bases not matched to a gene; V was cut back by 5 bases and J by 5 bases.

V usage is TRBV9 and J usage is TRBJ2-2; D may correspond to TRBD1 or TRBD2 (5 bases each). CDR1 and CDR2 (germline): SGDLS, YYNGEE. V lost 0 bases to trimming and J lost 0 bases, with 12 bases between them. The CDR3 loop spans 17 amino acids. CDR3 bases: TGTGCCAGCAGCGTAGGGGGGACCATTGCGAACACCGGGGAGCTGTTTTTT. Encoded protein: CASSVGGTIANTGELFF. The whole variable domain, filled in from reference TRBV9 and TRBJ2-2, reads DSGVTQTPKHLITATGQRVTLRCSPRSGDLSVYWYQQSLDQGLQFLIQYYNGEERAKGNILERFSAQQFPDLHSELNLSSLELGDSALYFCASSVGGTIANTGELFFGEGSRLTVL.

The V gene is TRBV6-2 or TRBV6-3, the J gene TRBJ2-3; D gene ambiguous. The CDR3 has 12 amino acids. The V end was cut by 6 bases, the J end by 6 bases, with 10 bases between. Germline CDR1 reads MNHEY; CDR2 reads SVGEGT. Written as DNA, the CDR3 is TGTGCCAGCAGCAGAAGTCAGGATACGCAGTATTTT. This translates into CASSRSQDTQYF.

CDR3 amino acids: CASSPARGQGEAFF. The CDR3, as DNA: TGTGCCAGCAGCCCCGCAAGGGGGCAGGGTGAAGCTTTCTTT. V and J are TRBV7-9 and TRBJ1-1; 7 nucleotides match TRBD1. J gave up 7 bases and V 5 bases, and 10 bases lay outside the gene matches. This CDR3 has 14 amino acids. Germline CDR1 reads SEHNR; CDR2 reads FQNEAQ (reference sequence). Variable domain in full (rest from reference TRBV7-9 and TRBJ1-1): DTGVSQNPRHKITKRGQNVTFRCDPISEHNRLYWYRQTLGQGPEFLTYFQNEAQLEKSRLLSDRFSAERPKGSFSTLEIQRTEQGDSAMYLCASSPARGQGEAFFGQGTRLTVV.

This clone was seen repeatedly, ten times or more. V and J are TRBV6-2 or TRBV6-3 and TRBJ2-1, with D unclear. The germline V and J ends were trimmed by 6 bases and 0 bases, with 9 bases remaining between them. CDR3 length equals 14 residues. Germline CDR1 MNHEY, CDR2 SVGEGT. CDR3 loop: CASRNLNSYNEQFF. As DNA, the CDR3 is TGTGCCAGCAGGAACCTTAACTCCTACAATGAGCAGTTCTTC.

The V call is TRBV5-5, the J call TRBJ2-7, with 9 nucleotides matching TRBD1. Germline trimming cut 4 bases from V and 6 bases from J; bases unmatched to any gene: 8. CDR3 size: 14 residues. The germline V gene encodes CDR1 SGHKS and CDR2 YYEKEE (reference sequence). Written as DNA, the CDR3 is TGTGCCAGCAGCCCCGGACAGGGGATGGGCGAGCAGTACTTC. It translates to CASSPGQGMGEQYF.

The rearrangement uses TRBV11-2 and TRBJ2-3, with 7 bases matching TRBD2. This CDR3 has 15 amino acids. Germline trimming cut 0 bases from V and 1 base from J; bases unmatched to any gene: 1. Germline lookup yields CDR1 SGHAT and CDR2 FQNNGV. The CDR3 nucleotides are TGTGCCAGCAGCTTAGACGCGGGAGGCACAGATACGCAGTATTTT. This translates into CASSLDAGGTDTQYF.

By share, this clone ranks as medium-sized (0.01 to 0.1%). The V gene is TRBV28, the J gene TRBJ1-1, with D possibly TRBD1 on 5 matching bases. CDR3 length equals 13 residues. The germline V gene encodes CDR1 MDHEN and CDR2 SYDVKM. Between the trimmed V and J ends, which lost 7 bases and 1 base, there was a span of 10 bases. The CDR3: CASKTGANTEAFF. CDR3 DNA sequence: TGTGCCAGCAAAACCGGGGCGAACACTGAAGCTTTCTTT.

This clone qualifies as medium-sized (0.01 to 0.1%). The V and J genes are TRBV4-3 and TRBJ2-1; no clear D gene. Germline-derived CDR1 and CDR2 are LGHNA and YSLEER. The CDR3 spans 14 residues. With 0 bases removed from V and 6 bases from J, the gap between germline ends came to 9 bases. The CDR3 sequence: CASSQDSRINEQFF. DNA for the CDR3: TGCGCCAGCAGCCAAGATTCCAGAATCAATGAGCAGTTCTTC.